This record looks at one T cell receptor (beta chain) sequence and its context. In the original processing: The authors estimated nucleated cell counts from reference gene primer amplification. Some clones are missing from TCRdb's copy, which holds only in-frame ones; the method was immunoSEQ multiplex PCR. The DNA was the basis for D and trimming; V, J and clone size are from that table. This sample has 75,000 to 80,000 clones, with just over 85% found just once. The source of the sample is a study of blood T cell repertoires in COVID-19. In the study overall: Samples of COVID-19 (acute and convalescent) were obtained from the United States, Italy and Spain. PBMCs, B-cell-depleted T cells, or T cells provided the cDNA or gDNA that made up the material.

CDR3 length: 15 residues. The germline V and J ends were trimmed by 1 base and 0 bases, with 9 bases remaining between them. Germline loops: CDR1 MGHRA, CDR2 YSYEKL. Sequences were obtained from peripheral blood. The clonotype was recovered from a human donor in a cohort sampled during active COVID-19. The gene calls are TRBV4-1 and TRBJ2-5, with a weak D call TRBD2 (6 bases). The DNA of the CDR3 is TGCGCCAGCAGCCAAGTCTTAGCGGACCAAGAGACCCAGTACTTC. Its protein product is CASSQVLADQETQYF.